The rows below give T cell receptor beta chains drawn from one sample of a study of cytomegalovirus exposure and HLA in healthy donors. This table comes from immunoSEQ multiplex PCR, and its TCRdb copy is limited to in-frame clones, with some not included. The sample lists over 65,000 clones; 60% to 80% were seen once. Sequences were obtained from PBMCs. Source of these receptors: a woman aged 40 to 55 in good health and CMV-seronegative. The CDR3 runs from the conserved cysteine through the conserved F or W. The order of the fields is V gene, D gene, J gene, clone size, CDR3 DNA, CDR3 protein. The D gene is left open where the match is weak. Only some rows state a clone size, as once, few, many or a class for expanded clones.

v_call: TRBV27
d_call: TRBD1
j_call: TRBJ1-2
clone_size: .
cdr3_nt: TGTGCCAGCAGTCCTTACACAGGGGGCGTACGTGGCTACACCTTC
cdr3_aa: CASSPYTGGVRGYTF

v_call: TRBV27
d_call: TRBD1
j_call: TRBJ2-7
clone_size: .
cdr3_nt: TGTGCCAGCAGTTTGACAGGGCTCGTTTACGAGCAGTACTTC
cdr3_aa: CASSLTGLVYEQYF

v_call: TRBV7-9
d_call: .
j_call: TRBJ1-6
clone_size: .
cdr3_nt: TGTGCCAGCAGCTCTAATTACAGGGTTGGAGGTAATTCACCCCTCCACTTT
cdr3_aa: CASSSNYRVGGNSPLHF

v_call: TRBV9
d_call: .
j_call: TRBJ1-2
clone_size: .
cdr3_nt: TGTGCCAGCAGCGTAGGGCAGGTATTATATGGCTACACCTTC
cdr3_aa: CASSVGQVLYGYTF

v_call: TRBV2
d_call: .
j_call: TRBJ2-3
clone_size: .
cdr3_nt: TGTGCCAGCAGTGCGCGAGCTATTGGCACAGATACGCAGTATTTT
cdr3_aa: CASSARAIGTDTQYF

v_call: TRBV7-9
d_call: .
j_call: TRBJ1-1
clone_size: .
cdr3_nt: TGTGCCAGCAGCCTTAACAGGGCTGAAGCTTTCTTT
cdr3_aa: CASSLNRAEAFF

v_call: TRBV30
d_call: .
j_call: TRBJ2-2
clone_size: once
cdr3_nt: TGTGCCTGGAGGCGGGGGAACACCGGGGAGCTGTTTTTT
cdr3_aa: CAWRRGNTGELFF

v_call: TRBV27
d_call: .
j_call: TRBJ1-4
clone_size: few
cdr3_nt: TGTGCCAGCAGTTCCCGTTTCCGGGTGACTGAAAAACTGTTTTTT
cdr3_aa: CASSSRFRVTEKLFF

v_call: TRBV28
d_call: .
j_call: TRBJ1-5
clone_size: .
cdr3_nt: TGTGCCAGCAGAGGGAGTGGCAATCAGCCCCAGCATTTT
cdr3_aa: CASRGSGNQPQHF

v_call: TRBV28
d_call: .
j_call: TRBJ2-7
clone_size: .
cdr3_nt: TGTGCCAGCAGTTTTCTAGCGACCTACGAGCAGTACTTC
cdr3_aa: CASSFLATYEQYF

v_call: TRBV7-3
d_call: TRBD2
j_call: TRBJ2-3
clone_size: .
cdr3_nt: TGTGCCAGCAGCCTTCCCGGGACTAGCGGGGGGCCCACAGATACGCAGTATTTT
cdr3_aa: CASSLPGTSGGPTDTQYF

v_call: TRBV27
d_call: .
j_call: TRBJ2-7
clone_size: .
cdr3_nt: TGTGCCAGCAGTTTCCGGGTCTCCTACGAGCAGTACTTC
cdr3_aa: CASSFRVSYEQYF

v_call: TRBV5-5
d_call: TRBD1
j_call: TRBJ1-4
clone_size: few
cdr3_nt: TGTGCCAGCAGGGCGGGACAGGGTATTGAAAAACTGTTTTTT
cdr3_aa: CASRAGQGIEKLFF

v_call: TRBV25-1
d_call: .
j_call: TRBJ2-2
clone_size: .
cdr3_nt: TGTGCCAGCAGTGAATATGGCAACACCGGGGAGCTGTTTTTT
cdr3_aa: CASSEYGNTGELFF

v_call: TRBV20-1
d_call: .
j_call: TRBJ2-7
clone_size: .
cdr3_nt: TGCAGTGCTAGCGGGAGCGACGAGCAGTACTTC
cdr3_aa: CSASGSDEQYF

v_call: TRBV15
d_call: .
j_call: TRBJ2-1
clone_size: .
cdr3_nt: TGTGCCACCAGCAGAGAGGGGGGTTTGCGTCTAATCAATGAGCAGTTCTTC
cdr3_aa: CATSREGGLRLINEQFF

v_call: TRBV4-1
d_call: TRBD2
j_call: TRBJ2-3
clone_size: .
cdr3_nt: TGCGCCAGCAGCCAAGTTGGACTAGCGTCAGATACGCAGTATTTT
cdr3_aa: CASSQVGLASDTQYF

v_call: TRBV5-6
d_call: TRBD1
j_call: TRBJ1-2
clone_size: few
cdr3_nt: TGTGCCAGCAGCTTAGTCCGACAGGGTGGCTATGGCTACACCTTC
cdr3_aa: CASSLVRQGGYGYTF

v_call: TRBV6-1
d_call: .
j_call: TRBJ2-7
clone_size: few
cdr3_nt: TGTGCCAGCAGTGAAGGGCCCGGGGTCGAGCAGTACTTC
cdr3_aa: CASSEGPGVEQYF

v_call: TRBV7-2
d_call: .
j_call: TRBJ2-1
clone_size: .
cdr3_nt: TGTGCCAGCAGCGCTCAGGGGGGCCTAGGCAATGAGCAGTTCTTC
cdr3_aa: CASSAQGGLGNEQFF

v_call: TRBV4-2
d_call: TRBD2
j_call: TRBJ2-1
clone_size: .
cdr3_nt: TGTGCCAGCAGCCAAGACCGGAGGACTAGCGGGGGATATCCCAATGAGCAGTTCTTC
cdr3_aa: CASSQDRRTSGGYPNEQFF

v_call: TRBV29-1
d_call: .
j_call: TRBJ2-1
clone_size: .
cdr3_nt: TGCAGCGTTGAAATCCGACAGGCCAGCTCCTACAATGAGCAGTTCTTC
cdr3_aa: CSVEIRQASSYNEQFF

v_call: TRBV4-3
d_call: .
j_call: TRBJ1-1
clone_size: .
cdr3_nt: TGCGCCAGCAGCCTTCAGACAGTGAACACTGAAGCTTTCTTT
cdr3_aa: CASSLQTVNTEAFF

v_call: TRBV5-1
d_call: .
j_call: TRBJ1-2
clone_size: few
cdr3_nt: TGCGCCAGCAGCTCTACTTCAGGGACTATTAACTATGGCTACACCTTC
cdr3_aa: CASSSTSGTINYGYTF

v_call: TRBV5-1
d_call: TRBD1
j_call: TRBJ1-1
clone_size: few
cdr3_nt: TGCGCCAGCAGCTTGGGGACAGGGGGACACACTGAAGCTTTCTTT
cdr3_aa: CASSLGTGGHTEAFF

v_call: TRBV11-2
d_call: TRBD2
j_call: TRBJ2-3
clone_size: few
cdr3_nt: TGTGCCAGCAGCGACCTTGGGGTAGCGGGGGGGCAAAGCACAGATACGCAGTATTTT
cdr3_aa: CASSDLGVAGGQSTDTQYF

v_call: TRBV13
d_call: .
j_call: TRBJ1-2
clone_size: .
cdr3_nt: TGTGCCAGCAGCTCTCGGGGTTCCGCTAACTATGGCTACACCTTC
cdr3_aa: CASSSRGSANYGYTF

v_call: TRBV6-5
d_call: .
j_call: TRBJ2-7
clone_size: .
cdr3_nt: TGTGCCAGCATAGGGACAATACCCTACGAGCAGTACTTC
cdr3_aa: CASIGTIPYEQYF

v_call: TRBV5-6
d_call: TRBD1
j_call: TRBJ1-1
clone_size: .
cdr3_nt: TGTGCCAGCAGTAGTCCCGGGACAGGGGGTGCATTT
cdr3_aa: CASSSPGTGGAF

v_call: TRBV30
d_call: TRBD1
j_call: TRBJ1-5
clone_size: .
cdr3_nt: TGTGCCTGGAATACAGGGGAAGGCAATCAGCCCCAGCATTTT
cdr3_aa: CAWNTGEGNQPQHF

v_call: TRBV7-8
d_call: TRBD1
j_call: TRBJ1-1
clone_size: .
cdr3_nt: TGTGCCAGCAGCTTATTTCGGGACAGGTCGATGAACACTGAAGCTTTCTTT
cdr3_aa: CASSLFRDRSMNTEAFF

v_call: TRBV2
d_call: .
j_call: TRBJ1-4
clone_size: .
cdr3_nt: TGTGCCAGCGGGGGTACAGGGAGGGGTGCAACTAATGAAAAACTGTTTTTT
cdr3_aa: CASGGTGRGATNEKLFF

v_call: TRBV7-8
d_call: TRBD2
j_call: TRBJ2-7
clone_size: .
cdr3_nt: TGTGCCAGCAGCGGGACTAGTTCCCACTACGAGCAGTACTTC
cdr3_aa: CASSGTSSHYEQYF

v_call: TRBV5-1
d_call: TRBD1
j_call: TRBJ2-5
clone_size: .
cdr3_nt: TGCGCCAGCAGCTTGGATCCAACGACAGGGCAAGAGACCCAGTACTTC
cdr3_aa: CASSLDPTTGQETQYF

v_call: TRBV19
d_call: .
j_call: TRBJ1-1
clone_size: .
cdr3_nt: TGTGCCAGTAGTGCTCAGGGGATGAACACTGAAGCTTTCTTT
cdr3_aa: CASSAQGMNTEAFF

v_call: TRBV5-1
d_call: TRBD2
j_call: TRBJ2-1
clone_size: .
cdr3_nt: TGCGCCAGCAGCTTGACCACTAGCGGGAGAAATGAGCAGTTCTTC
cdr3_aa: CASSLTTSGRNEQFF

v_call: TRBV5-4
d_call: TRBD1
j_call: TRBJ2-3
clone_size: .
cdr3_nt: TGTGCCAGCAGCCCACGACAGGGGGCCGGCACAGATACGCAGTATTTT
cdr3_aa: CASSPRQGAGTDTQYF

v_call: TRBV19
d_call: .
j_call: TRBJ2-1
clone_size: .
cdr3_nt: TGTGCCAGTAGAATGGGGCTATCAGGGTCTGAGCAGTTCTTC
cdr3_aa: CASRMGLSGSEQFF

v_call: TRBV7-2
d_call: .
j_call: TRBJ2-7
clone_size: .
cdr3_nt: TGTGCCAGCAGCTTAGCCGGCGGCTCCGAGCAGTACTTC
cdr3_aa: CASSLAGGSEQYF

v_call: TRBV10-3
d_call: .
j_call: TRBJ2-3
clone_size: .
cdr3_nt: TGTGCCATCAGTGAATTGGCAAGCACAGATACGCAGTATTTT
cdr3_aa: CAISELASTDTQYF

v_call: TRBV6-5
d_call: TRBD1
j_call: TRBJ1-1
clone_size: .
cdr3_nt: TGTGCCAGCGGACAGGGGGCGTGGACTGAAGCTTTCTTT
cdr3_aa: CASGQGAWTEAFF

v_call: TRBV27
d_call: TRBD2
j_call: TRBJ2-3
clone_size: .
cdr3_nt: TGTGCCAGCAGTTCCCCGGGAGGAAGGACGCCTGATACGCAGTATTTT
cdr3_aa: CASSSPGGRTPDTQYF

v_call: TRBV2
d_call: .
j_call: TRBJ1-3
clone_size: .
cdr3_nt: TGTGCCAGCAGTGATGGGCAGGGTTACGGAAACACCATATATTTT
cdr3_aa: CASSDGQGYGNTIYF

v_call: TRBV10-1
d_call: .
j_call: TRBJ2-5
clone_size: .
cdr3_nt: TGCGCCAGCCCAAAAAACTCTAGCTGCGACGAGACCCAGTACTTC
cdr3_aa: CASPKNSSCDETQYF

v_call: TRBV4-2
d_call: TRBD1
j_call: TRBJ2-7
clone_size: .
cdr3_nt: TGTGCCAGCAGCCAAGATGAGACAGGGGGCTACGAGCAGTACTTC
cdr3_aa: CASSQDETGGYEQYF

v_call: TRBV21-1
d_call: .
j_call: TRBJ1-4
clone_size: .
cdr3_nt: TGTGCCGGCAAGGGAGGGGCGCGTGAAAAACTGTTTTTT
cdr3_aa: CAGKGGAREKLFF

v_call: TRBV6-5
d_call: .
j_call: TRBJ2-5
clone_size: few
cdr3_nt: TGTGCCAGCAGTAAACAGGGAGAGACCCAGTACTTC
cdr3_aa: CASSKQGETQYF

v_call: TRBV6-1
d_call: TRBD2
j_call: TRBJ2-5
clone_size: .
cdr3_nt: TGTGCCAGCAGCAAAGGACTAGCGGGAGCAGAGACCCAGTACTTC
cdr3_aa: CASSKGLAGAETQYF

v_call: TRBV9
d_call: TRBD1
j_call: TRBJ1-2
clone_size: .
cdr3_nt: TGTGCCAGCACCAGGGACAGGTCGGCGTTTGGCTACACCTTC
cdr3_aa: CASTRDRSAFGYTF

v_call: TRBV6-1
d_call: TRBD2
j_call: TRBJ2-3
clone_size: .
cdr3_nt: TGTGCCAGCAGTGAAGCGGACGGGGGGGCAACAGATACGCAGTATTTT
cdr3_aa: CASSEADGGATDTQYF

v_call: TRBV7-6
d_call: TRBD2
j_call: TRBJ2-7
clone_size: .
cdr3_nt: TGTGCCAGCAGCTTCGGGACTAGCGGGCCCTACGAGCAGTACTTC
cdr3_aa: CASSFGTSGPYEQYF

v_call: TRBV19
d_call: TRBD1
j_call: TRBJ1-1
clone_size: once
cdr3_nt: TGTGCCAGTATTGGACAGGGTTGGACTGAAGCTTTCTTT
cdr3_aa: CASIGQGWTEAFF

v_call: TRBV12-5
d_call: .
j_call: TRBJ2-1
clone_size: .
cdr3_nt: TGTGCTAGTGGGCGGGGTAATGAGCAGTTCTTC
cdr3_aa: CASGRGNEQFF

v_call: TRBV19
d_call: .
j_call: TRBJ1-1
clone_size: .
cdr3_nt: TGTGCCAGTACCCGAACAGGGCGAGAGGAAGCTTTCTTT
cdr3_aa: CASTRTGREEAFF

v_call: TRBV28
d_call: TRBD1
j_call: TRBJ1-5
clone_size: .
cdr3_nt: TGTGCCAGCAGACCCGACAGGGCAGGCCAGCCCCAGCATTTT
cdr3_aa: CASRPDRAGQPQHF

v_call: TRBV30
d_call: .
j_call: TRBJ1-6
clone_size: .
cdr3_nt: TGTGCCTGGAGCCTCCGTCCCGATAATTCACCCCTCCACTTT
cdr3_aa: CAWSLRPDNSPLHF

v_call: TRBV5-6
d_call: .
j_call: TRBJ2-2
clone_size: .
cdr3_nt: TGTGCCAGCAGCTTGGGGGGGCTGGACACCGGGGAGCTGTTTTTT
cdr3_aa: CASSLGGLDTGELFF

v_call: TRBV29-1
d_call: TRBD1
j_call: TRBJ1-2
clone_size: .
cdr3_nt: TGCAGCGTGGGACAGGAACCCCTTGTCTATGGCTACACCTTC
cdr3_aa: CSVGQEPLVYGYTF

v_call: TRBV19
d_call: .
j_call: TRBJ1-4
clone_size: .
cdr3_nt: TGTGCCAGTAGTAACGGGCAGGGAGGGGTTGGAAAACTGTTTTTT
cdr3_aa: CASSNGQGGVGKLFF